This is a list of T cell receptor beta chains from one sample in a study of shared clonotypes between healthy human individuals. The data were produced by immunoSEQ multiplex PCR, yet TCRdb's version contains in-frame clones alone and is incomplete. The repertoire holds 2 million to 3 million clones, with roughly 93% as singletons. The source material was naive CD4+ T cells from PBMCs. The receptor source for this set is a man between 18 and 29 years old in good health. Some clones in this sample may be carry-over from other donors' samples. The CDR3 runs from the conserved cysteine through the conserved F or W. The order of the fields is J gene, clone size, CDR3 length, D gene, V gene, CDR3 protein, CDR3 DNA. The D gene is left open where the match is weak. Clone size appears in some rows only: once, few, many, or a class for an expanded clone.

>TRBJ1-2|NA|14|NA|TRBV18
CASSSLGTNYGYTF
TGTGCCAGCTCATCCCTTGGAACTAACTATGGCTACACCTTC
>TRBJ2-7|NA|12|NA|TRBV29-1
CSVGDNSYEQYF
TGCAGCGTTGGGGACAACTCCTACGAGCAGTACTTC
>TRBJ2-7|NA|15|TRBD1|TRBV5-4
CASSSRDSYSYEQYF
TGTGCCAGCAGCTCCCGGGACAGCTACTCCTACGAGCAGTACTTC
>TRBJ2-5|NA|14|NA|TRBV28
CASSPLGQQETQYF
TGTGCCAGCAGTCCACTAGGACAACAAGAGACCCAGTACTTC
>TRBJ2-7|NA|13|NA|TRBV7-6
CASRSGSGYEQYF
TGTGCCAGCCGCTCAGGGAGTGGGTACGAGCAGTACTTC
>TRBJ1-2|NA|12|NA|TRBV11-2
CASSLVSEGYTF
TGTGCCAGCAGCTTAGTTTCTGAGGGCTACACCTTC
>TRBJ1-5|NA|14|NA|TRBV2
CASSGVGTVQPQHF
TGTGCCAGCAGTGGAGTAGGGACCGTACAGCCCCAGCATTTT
>TRBJ1-3|NA|14|NA|TRBV5-1
CASSPASSGNTIYF
TGCGCCAGCAGCCCCGCGAGCTCTGGAAACACCATATATTTT
>TRBJ2-3|once|15|TRBD2|TRBV7-3
CASSWGLAGADTQYF
TGTGCCAGCTCGTGGGGACTAGCGGGAGCAGATACGCAGTATTTT
>TRBJ2-3|NA|21|TRBD1|TRBV4-1
CASSQDLGTGRLAPNTDTQYF
TGCGCCAGCAGCCAAGATCTCGGGACAGGGCGGTTAGCGCCCAACACAGATACGCAGTATTTT
>TRBJ2-2|NA|15|NA|TRBV28
CASTQGGVGTGELFF
TGTGCCAGCACCCAAGGGGGTGTTGGCACCGGGGAGCTGTTTTTT
>TRBJ1-3|NA|15|NA|TRBV2
CASSARGVSGNTIYF
TGTGCCAGCAGTGCCCGCGGCGTCTCTGGAAACACCATATATTTT
>TRBJ1-4|NA|13|NA|TRBV7-7
CASSLRINEKLFF
TGTGCCAGCAGCCTAAGAATCAATGAAAAACTGTTTTTT
>TRBJ1-1|few|15|NA|TRBV25-1
CASSAPVKENTEAFF
TGTGCCAGCAGCGCCCCTGTGAAGGAGAACACTGAAGCTTTCTTT
>TRBJ2-1|few|11|NA|TRBV4-1
CASSQDSEQFF
TGCGCCAGCAGCCAAGATAGTGAGCAGTTCTTC
>TRBJ2-3|NA|16|TRBD2|TRBV28
CASSPGLAGESDTQYF
TGTGCCAGCAGTCCCGGACTAGCGGGAGAGTCAGATACGCAGTATTTT
>TRBJ1-6|NA|13|NA|TRBV6-1
CASSEWGNSPLHF
TGTGCCAGCAGTGAATGGGGGAATTCACCCCTCCACTTT
>TRBJ2-2|NA|15|TRBD2|TRBV6-6
CASSFRSGRAGELFF
TGTGCCAGCAGTTTCCGTAGCGGGAGGGCAGGGGAGCTGTTTTTT
>TRBJ2-7|NA|13|NA|TRBV30
CAWSQDTSYEQYF
TGTGCCTGGAGTCAGGACACCTCCTACGAGCAGTACTTC
>TRBJ1-1|NA|13|NA|TRBV21-1
CASSSGMYTEAFF
TGTGCCAGCAGCAGCGGAATGTACACTGAAGCTTTCTTT
>TRBJ2-7|NA|15|TRBD2|TRBV5-4
CASSLVASGSLEQYF
TGTGCCAGCAGCTTGGTGGCTAGCGGGAGTCTCGAGCAGTACTTC
>TRBJ2-7|NA|14|NA|TRBV7-2
CASSIGHRAYEQYF
TGTGCCAGCAGCATTGGACACCGGGCCTACGAGCAGTACTTC
>TRBJ1-2|NA|14|NA|TRBV6-1
CASSEAFGQNGYTF
TGTGCCAGCAGTGAAGCCTTCGGACAGAATGGCTACACCTTC
>TRBJ1-1|few|14|NA|TRBV5-1
CASSLSDQNTEAFF
TGCGCCAGCAGCTTGAGTGACCAGAACACTGAAGCTTTCTTT
>TRBJ1-4|NA|13|NA|TRBV5-1
CASSRDIAEKLFF
TGCGCCAGCAGCCGGGACATCGCTGAAAAACTGTTTTTT
>TRBJ2-7|NA|13|TRBD2|TRBV15
CATSTSGSYEQYF
TGTGCCACCAGCACAAGCGGGAGCTACGAGCAGTACTTC
>TRBJ2-3|NA|11|NA|TRBV2
CASSRVDTQYF
TGTGCCAGCAGCCGAGTAGATACGCAGTATTTT
>TRBJ2-7|NA|14|TRBD2|TRBV7-9
CASKAAGETYEQYF
TGTGCCAGCAAGGCAGCGGGAGAGACCTACGAGCAGTACTTC
>TRBJ1-4|NA|15|NA|TRBV6-1
CASRADSPVMEKLFF
TGTGCCAGCAGGGCGGACAGCCCGGTCATGGAAAAACTGTTTTTT
>TRBJ2-5|once|15|TRBD2|TRBV5-6
CASTRLAGPQETQYF
TGTGCCAGCACCCGACTAGCGGGACCTCAAGAGACCCAGTACTTC
>TRBJ2-5|NA|15|TRBD2|TRBV9
CASSASGTSGETQYF
TGTGCCAGCAGCGCGTCCGGGACTAGCGGGGAGACCCAGTACTTC
>TRBJ2-7|NA|14|NA|TRBV5-4
CASSLNPGAGEQYF
TGTGCCAGCAGCTTGAATCCAGGGGCGGGCGAGCAGTACTTC
>TRBJ1-3|once|17|NA|TRBV5-1
CASSFGGTKTSGNTIYF
TGCGCCAGCAGCTTTGGAGGCACGAAGACCTCTGGAAACACCATATATTTT
>TRBJ2-4|NA|16|NA|TRBV5-6
CASSPRDTPPKNIQYF
TGTGCCAGCAGCCCCCGGGACACCCCCCCCAAAAACATTCAGTACTTC
>TRBJ1-2|once|16|TRBD1|TRBV18
CASSPLRDRVRDGYTF
TGTGCCAGCTCACCCCTCCGGGACAGGGTAAGAGATGGCTACACCTTC
>TRBJ2-7|NA|13|NA|TRBV9
CASSVTETYEQYF
TGTGCCAGCAGCGTAACAGAGACCTACGAGCAGTACTTC
>TRBJ1-1|NA|14|NA|TRBV19
CASSEIGPGTEAFF
TGTGCCAGTAGCGAAATCGGGCCGGGCACTGAAGCTTTCTTT
>TRBJ2-1|NA|13|NA|TRBV11-2
CASSVGALNEQFF
TGTGCCAGCAGCGTCGGGGCCCTAAATGAGCAGTTCTTC
>TRBJ1-4|once|16|NA|TRBV5-1
CASSLDEGTGREELFF
TGCGCCAGCAGCTTGGATGAGGGTACAGGACGGGAGGAACTGTTTTTT
>TRBJ1-3|NA|14|NA|TRBV7-2
CASSSRGVENTIYF
TGTGCCAGCAGCTCCCGTGGGGTCGAAAACACCATATATTTT
>TRBJ1-5|NA|13|NA|TRBV7-8
CASSLGGYQPQHF
TGTGCCAGCAGCTTGGGGGGATATCAGCCCCAGCATTTT
>TRBJ2-7|NA|13|TRBD1|TRBV2
CASSRGSKNEQYF
TGTGCCAGCAGCAGGGGGAGCAAAAACGAGCAGTACTTC
>TRBJ1-1|once|14|NA|TRBV5-1
CASSLTDLNTEAFF
TGCGCCAGCAGCCTTACGGACCTGAACACTGAAGCTTTCTTT
>TRBJ1-4|NA|13|NA|TRBV29-1
CSVTSAPDEKLFF
TGCAGCGTCACCTCGGCCCCTGATGAAAAACTGTTTTTT
>TRBJ1-5|few|14|NA|TRBV30
CAWSVTTGNQPQHF
TGTGCCTGGAGTGTAACGACAGGCAATCAGCCCCAGCATTTT